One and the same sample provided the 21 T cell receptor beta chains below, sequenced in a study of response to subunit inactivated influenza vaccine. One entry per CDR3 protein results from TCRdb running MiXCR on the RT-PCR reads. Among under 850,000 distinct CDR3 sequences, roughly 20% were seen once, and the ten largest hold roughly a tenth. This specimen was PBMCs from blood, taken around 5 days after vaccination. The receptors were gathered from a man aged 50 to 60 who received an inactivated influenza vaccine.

Here the CDR3 DNA reads TGCGCCAGCAGTATCGGGACAGGGATGATTGGAAACACCATATATTTT. Translating it yields CASSIGTGMIGNTIYF. The J gene is TRBJ1-3, the V gene TRBV5-1, with 9 nucleotides matching TRBD1. The CDR3 extends over 16 amino acids. Losses at the gene ends were 5 bases for V and 3 bases for J; bases not matched to a gene: 9. Per the germline V gene, CDR1 is SGHRS and CDR2 is YFSETQ.

The DNA of the CDR3 is TGTGCCAGCAGCTTAGTCGGCTTCGGGACACGCAACACCGGGGAGCTGTTTTTT. It specifies CASSLVGFGTRNTGELFF. This chain joins TRBV11-2 and TRBJ2-2; TRBD1 is a possible D gene (6 bases). This CDR3 is 18 amino acids long. CDR1 is SGHAT, CDR2 FQNNGV, per germline. V lost 1 base and J lost 2, with 17 bases in between.

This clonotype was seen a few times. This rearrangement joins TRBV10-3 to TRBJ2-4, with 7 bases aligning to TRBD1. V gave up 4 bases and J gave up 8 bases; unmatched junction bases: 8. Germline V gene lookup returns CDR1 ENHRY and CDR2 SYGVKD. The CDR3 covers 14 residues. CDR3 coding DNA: TGTGCCATCAGTGCCCGACAGGGTGGTGACATTCAGTACTTC. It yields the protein CAISARQGGDIQYF.

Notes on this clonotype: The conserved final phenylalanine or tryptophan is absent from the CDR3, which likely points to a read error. The CDR3 nucleotides read TGCAGTGCTAGTTCCGGCGGGAGGGGAAACATTCAGTACCTC. Protein product: CSASSGGRGNIQYL. The V and J genes are TRBV20-1 and TRBJ2-4, with 9 bases identical to TRBD2. This CDR3 is built from 14 residues. CDR1 and CDR2 (germline): DFQATT, SNEGSKA (reference sequence). Trimming took 3 bases from V and 6 from J; bases not matched to a gene: 6.

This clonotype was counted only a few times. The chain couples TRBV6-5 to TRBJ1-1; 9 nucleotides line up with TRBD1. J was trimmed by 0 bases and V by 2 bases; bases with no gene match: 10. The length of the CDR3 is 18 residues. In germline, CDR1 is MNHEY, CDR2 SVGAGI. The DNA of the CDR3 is TGTGCCAGCAGTTACACCAACAGGGGGCTCCCCCTGAACACTGAAGCTTTCTTT. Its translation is CASSYTNRGLPLNTEAFF.

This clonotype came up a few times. The CDR3 DNA reads as TGTGCCATCACGGAGGGGGCTGGCTACACCTTC. Translated, it gives CAITEGAGYTF. J is TRBJ1-2 and V is TRBV10-3; 7 nucleotides align to TRBD1. The germline V gene has CDR1 ENHRY and CDR2 SYGVKD. The V segment lost 7 bases and the J segment 7 bases; nucleotides outside the gene matches: 3. The CDR3 totals 11 residues.

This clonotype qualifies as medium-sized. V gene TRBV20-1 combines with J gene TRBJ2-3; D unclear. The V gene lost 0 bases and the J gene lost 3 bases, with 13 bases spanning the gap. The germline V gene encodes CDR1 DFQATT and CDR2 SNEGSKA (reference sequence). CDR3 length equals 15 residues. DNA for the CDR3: TGCAGTGCTAGAGATAGTACAAGAGGAACAGATACGCAGTATTTT. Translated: CSARDSTRGTDTQYF.

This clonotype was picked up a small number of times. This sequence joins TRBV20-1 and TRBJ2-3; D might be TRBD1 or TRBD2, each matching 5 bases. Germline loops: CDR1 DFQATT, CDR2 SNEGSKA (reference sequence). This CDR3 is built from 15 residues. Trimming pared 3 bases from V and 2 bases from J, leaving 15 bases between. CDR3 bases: TGCAGTGCTAGGGGGGTGCGAGGCACCACAGATACGCAGTATTTT. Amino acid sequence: CSARGVRGTTDTQYF.

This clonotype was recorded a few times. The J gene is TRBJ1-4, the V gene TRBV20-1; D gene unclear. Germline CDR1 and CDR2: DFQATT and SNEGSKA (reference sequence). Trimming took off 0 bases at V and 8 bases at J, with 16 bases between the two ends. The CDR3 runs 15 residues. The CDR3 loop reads CSARDWGTVKEKLFF. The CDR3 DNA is TGCAGTGCTAGAGATTGGGGAACAGTCAAGGAAAAACTGTTTTTT.

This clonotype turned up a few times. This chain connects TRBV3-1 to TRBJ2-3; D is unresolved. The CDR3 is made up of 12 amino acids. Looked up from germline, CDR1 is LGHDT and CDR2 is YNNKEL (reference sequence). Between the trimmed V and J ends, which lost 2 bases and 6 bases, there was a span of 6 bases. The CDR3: CASSQLPDTQYF. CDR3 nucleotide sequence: TGTGCCAGCAGCCAACTGCCGGATACGCAGTATTTT.

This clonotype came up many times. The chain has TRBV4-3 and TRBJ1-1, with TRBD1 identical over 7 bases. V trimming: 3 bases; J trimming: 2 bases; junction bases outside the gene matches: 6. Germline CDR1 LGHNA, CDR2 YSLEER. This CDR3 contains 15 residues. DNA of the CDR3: TGCGCCAGCAGCCAGGCCCGGGACAGAAACACTGAAGCTTTCTTT. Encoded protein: CASSQARDRNTEAFF.

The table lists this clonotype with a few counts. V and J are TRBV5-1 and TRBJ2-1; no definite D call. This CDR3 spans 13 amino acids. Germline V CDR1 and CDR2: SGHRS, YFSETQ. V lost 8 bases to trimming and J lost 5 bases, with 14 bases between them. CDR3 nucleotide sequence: TGCGCCAGTTCGGTCGCGGTCCACAATGAGCAGTTCTTC. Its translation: CASSVAVHNEQFF.

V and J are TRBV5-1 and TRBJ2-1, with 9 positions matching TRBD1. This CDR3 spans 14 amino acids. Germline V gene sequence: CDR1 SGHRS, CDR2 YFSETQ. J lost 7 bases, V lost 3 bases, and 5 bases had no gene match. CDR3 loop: CASSWGQGGNEQFF. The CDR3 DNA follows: TGCGCCAGCAGCTGGGGACAGGGCGGGAATGAGCAGTTCTTC. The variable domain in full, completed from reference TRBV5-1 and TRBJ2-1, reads KAGVTQTPRYLIKTRGQQVTLSCSPISGHRSVSWYQQTPGQGLQFLFEYFSETQRNKGNFPGRFSGRQFSNSRSEMNVSTLELGDSALYLCASSWGQGGNEQFFGPGTRLTVL.

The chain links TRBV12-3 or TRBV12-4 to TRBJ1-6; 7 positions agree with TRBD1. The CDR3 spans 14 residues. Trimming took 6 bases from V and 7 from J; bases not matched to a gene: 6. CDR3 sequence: CASRTGTENSPLHF. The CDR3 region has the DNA TGTGCCAGCAGGACCGGGACAGAAAATTCACCCCTCCACTTT.

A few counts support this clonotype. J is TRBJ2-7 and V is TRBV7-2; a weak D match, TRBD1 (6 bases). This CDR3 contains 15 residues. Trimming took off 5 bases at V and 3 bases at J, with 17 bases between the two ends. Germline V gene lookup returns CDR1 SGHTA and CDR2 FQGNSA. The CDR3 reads CASSPIGTRNYEQYF. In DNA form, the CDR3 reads TGTGCCAGCAGCCCCATCGGGACACGGAACTACGAGCAGTACTTC.

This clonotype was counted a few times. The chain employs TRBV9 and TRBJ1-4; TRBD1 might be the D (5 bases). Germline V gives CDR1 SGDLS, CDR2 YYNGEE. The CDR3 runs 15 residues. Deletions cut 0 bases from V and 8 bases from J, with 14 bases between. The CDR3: CASSVGIGTEEKLFF. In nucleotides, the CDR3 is TGTGCCAGCAGCGTAGGGATCGGGACGGAAGAAAAACTGTTTTTT.

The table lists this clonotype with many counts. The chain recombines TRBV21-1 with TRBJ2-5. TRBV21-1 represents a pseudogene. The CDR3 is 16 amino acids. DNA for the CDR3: TGTGCCAGCAGCAAAGCACGATCGGCAGGACAAGAGACCCAGTACTTC. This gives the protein CASSKARSAGQETQYF.

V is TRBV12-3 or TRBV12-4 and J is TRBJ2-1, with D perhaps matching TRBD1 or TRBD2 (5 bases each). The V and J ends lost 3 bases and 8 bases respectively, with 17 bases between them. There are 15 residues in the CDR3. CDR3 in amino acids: CASSFSGTFHDEQFF. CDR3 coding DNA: TGTGCCAGCAGTTTTAGTGGGACCTTCCATGATGAGCAGTTCTTC.

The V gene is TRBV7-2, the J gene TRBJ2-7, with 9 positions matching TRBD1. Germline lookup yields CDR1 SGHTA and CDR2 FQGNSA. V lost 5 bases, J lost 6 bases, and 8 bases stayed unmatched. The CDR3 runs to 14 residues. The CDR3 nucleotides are TGTGCCAGCAGCCTTGGGACAGGGTTCACCGAGCAGTACTTC. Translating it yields CASSLGTGFTEQYF.

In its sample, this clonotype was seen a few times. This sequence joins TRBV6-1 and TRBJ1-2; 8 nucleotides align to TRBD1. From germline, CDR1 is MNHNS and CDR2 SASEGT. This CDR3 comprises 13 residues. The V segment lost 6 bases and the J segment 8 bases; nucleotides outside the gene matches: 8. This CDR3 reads CASSPTGAGGYTF. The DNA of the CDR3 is TGTGCCAGCAGCCCGACAGGGGCGGGCGGCTACACCTTC.

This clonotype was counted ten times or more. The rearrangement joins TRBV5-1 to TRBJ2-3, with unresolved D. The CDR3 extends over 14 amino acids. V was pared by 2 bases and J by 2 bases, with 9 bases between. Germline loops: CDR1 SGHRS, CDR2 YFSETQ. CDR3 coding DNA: TGCGCCAGCAGCTTAGGAGCATTCACAGATACGCAGTATTTT. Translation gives CASSLGAFTDTQYF.